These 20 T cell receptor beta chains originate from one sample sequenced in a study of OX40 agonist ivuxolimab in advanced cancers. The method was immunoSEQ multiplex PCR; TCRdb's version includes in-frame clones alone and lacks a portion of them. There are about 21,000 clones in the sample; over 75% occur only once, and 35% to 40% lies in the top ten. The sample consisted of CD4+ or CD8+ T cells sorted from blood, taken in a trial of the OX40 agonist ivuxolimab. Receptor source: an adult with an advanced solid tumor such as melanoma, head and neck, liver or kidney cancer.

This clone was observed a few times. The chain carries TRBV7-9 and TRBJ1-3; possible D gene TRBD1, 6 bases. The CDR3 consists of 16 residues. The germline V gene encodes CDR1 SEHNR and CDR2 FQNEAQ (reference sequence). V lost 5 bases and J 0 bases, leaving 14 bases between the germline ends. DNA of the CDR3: TGTGCCAGCAGCCGTGCGGGGGCCCACTCTGGAAACACCATATATTTT. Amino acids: CASSRAGAHSGNTIYF.

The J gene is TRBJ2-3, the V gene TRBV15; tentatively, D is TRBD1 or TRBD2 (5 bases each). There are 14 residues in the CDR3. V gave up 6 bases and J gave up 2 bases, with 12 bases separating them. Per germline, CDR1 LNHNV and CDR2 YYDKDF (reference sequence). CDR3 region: CATSRPGTTDTQYF. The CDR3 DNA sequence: TGTGCCACCAGTCGGCCGGGGACCACAGATACGCAGTATTTT.

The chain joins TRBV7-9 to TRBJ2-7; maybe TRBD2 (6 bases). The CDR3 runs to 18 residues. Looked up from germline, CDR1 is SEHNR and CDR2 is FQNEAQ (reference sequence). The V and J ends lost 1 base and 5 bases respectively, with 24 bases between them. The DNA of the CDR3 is TGTGCCAGCAGCTTAGAGGAGGGGCAAGGCCCAGGGATCAACGAGCAGTACTTC. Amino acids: CASSLEEGQGPGINEQYF.

CDR3 sequence reads: CASSGTRTDTQYF. For the CDR3, the DNA is TGTGCCAGCAGCGGGACACGCACAGATACGCAGTATTTT. This chain uses TRBV5-5 with TRBJ2-3; tentatively, D is TRBD1 (6 bases). Trimming left V 4 bases short and J 1 base short, with 7 bases between. CDR3 length: 13 residues. CDR1 and CDR2 from the germline V gene are SGHKS and YYEKEE (reference sequence).

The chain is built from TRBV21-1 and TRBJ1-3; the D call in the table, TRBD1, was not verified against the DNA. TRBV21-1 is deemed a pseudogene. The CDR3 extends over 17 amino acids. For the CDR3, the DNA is TGTGCCAGCAGCATGGCGGACAGGCACTGCTCTGGAAACACCATATATTTT. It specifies CASSMADRHCSGNTIYF.

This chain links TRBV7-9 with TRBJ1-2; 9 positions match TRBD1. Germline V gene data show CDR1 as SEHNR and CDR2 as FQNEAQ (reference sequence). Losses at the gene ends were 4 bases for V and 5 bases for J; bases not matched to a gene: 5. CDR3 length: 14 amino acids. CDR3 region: CASSSGTGWYGYTF. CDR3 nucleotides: TGTGCCAGCAGCTCCGGGACAGGGTGGTATGGCTACACCTTC.

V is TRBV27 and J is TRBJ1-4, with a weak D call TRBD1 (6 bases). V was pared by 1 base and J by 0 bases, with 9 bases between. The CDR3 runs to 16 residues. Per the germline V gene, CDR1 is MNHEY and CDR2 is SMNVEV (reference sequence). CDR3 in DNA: TGTGCCAGCAGTTTATGGACAGACACAACTAATGAAAAACTGTTTTTT. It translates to CASSLWTDTTNEKLFF. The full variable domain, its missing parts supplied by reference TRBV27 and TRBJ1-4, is EAQVTQNPRYLITVTGKKLTVTCSQNMNHEYMSWYRQDPGLGLRQIYYSMNVEVTDKGDVPEGYKVSRKEKRNFPLILESPSPNQTSLYFCASSLWTDTTNEKLFFGSGTQLSVL.

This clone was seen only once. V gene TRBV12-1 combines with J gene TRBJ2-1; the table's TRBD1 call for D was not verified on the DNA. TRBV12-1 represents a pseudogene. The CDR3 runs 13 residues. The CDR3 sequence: CASSLATGVEQFF. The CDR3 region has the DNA TGTGCCAGCAGTTTAGCGACAGGGGTTGAGCAGTTCTTC.

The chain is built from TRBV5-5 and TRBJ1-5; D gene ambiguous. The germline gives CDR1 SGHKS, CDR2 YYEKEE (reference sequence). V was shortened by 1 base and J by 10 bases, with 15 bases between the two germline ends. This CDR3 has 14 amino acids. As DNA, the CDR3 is TGTGCCAGCAGCTTGTCTTCCGGCTCCATACCCCAGCATTTT. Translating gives CASSLSSGSIPQHF. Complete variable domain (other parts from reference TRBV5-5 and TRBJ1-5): DAGVTQSPTHLIKTRGQQVTLRCSPISGHKSVSWYQQVLGQGPQFIFQYYEKEERGRGNFPDRFSARQFPNYSSELNVNALLLGDSALYLCASSLSSGSIPQHFGDGTRLSIL.

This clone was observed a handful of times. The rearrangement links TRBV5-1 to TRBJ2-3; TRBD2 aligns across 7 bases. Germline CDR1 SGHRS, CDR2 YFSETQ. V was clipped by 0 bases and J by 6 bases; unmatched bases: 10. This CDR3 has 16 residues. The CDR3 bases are TGCGCCAGCAGCTTGGCGGGGGGTTTTATTAGGGATACGCAGTATTTT. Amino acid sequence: CASSLAGGFIRDTQYF.

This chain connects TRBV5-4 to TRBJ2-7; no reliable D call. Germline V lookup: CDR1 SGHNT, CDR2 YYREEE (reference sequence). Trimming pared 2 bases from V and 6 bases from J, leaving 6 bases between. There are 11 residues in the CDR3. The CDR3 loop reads CASSLGFEQYF. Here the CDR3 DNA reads TGTGCCAGCAGCTTAGGGTTCGAGCAGTACTTC.

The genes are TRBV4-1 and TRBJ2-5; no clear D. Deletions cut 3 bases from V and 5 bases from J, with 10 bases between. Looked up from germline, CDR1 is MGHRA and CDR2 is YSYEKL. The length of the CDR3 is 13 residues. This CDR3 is CASSQRVLETQYF. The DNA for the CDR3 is TGCGCCAGCAGCCAGCGCGTGTTGGAGACCCAGTACTTC.

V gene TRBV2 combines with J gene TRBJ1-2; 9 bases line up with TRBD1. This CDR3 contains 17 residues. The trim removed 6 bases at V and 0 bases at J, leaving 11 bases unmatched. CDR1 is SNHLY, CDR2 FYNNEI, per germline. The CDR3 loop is CASRNQIRQGANYGYTF. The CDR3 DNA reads TGTGCCAGCAGGAATCAAATTAGACAGGGGGCTAACTATGGCTACACCTTC.

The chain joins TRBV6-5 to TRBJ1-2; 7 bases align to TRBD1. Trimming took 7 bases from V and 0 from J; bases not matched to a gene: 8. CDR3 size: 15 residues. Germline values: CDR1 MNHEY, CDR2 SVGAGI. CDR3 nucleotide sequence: TGTGCCAGCACTGACCTGGACAGGACTAACTATGGCTACACCTTC. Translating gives CASTDLDRTNYGYTF.

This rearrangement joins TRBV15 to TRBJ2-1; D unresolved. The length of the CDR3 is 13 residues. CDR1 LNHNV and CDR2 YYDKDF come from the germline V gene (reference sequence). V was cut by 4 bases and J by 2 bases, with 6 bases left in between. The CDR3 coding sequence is TGTGCCACCAGCAAGTCGACCTACAATGAGCAGTTCTTC. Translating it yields CATSKSTYNEQFF.

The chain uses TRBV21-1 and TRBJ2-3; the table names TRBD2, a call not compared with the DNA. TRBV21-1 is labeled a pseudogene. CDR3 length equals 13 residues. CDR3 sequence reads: CASSSPRGDTQYF. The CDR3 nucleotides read TGTGCCAGCAGCTCCCCCCGGGGGGATACGCAGTATTTT.

The CDR3 bases are TGCGCCAGCAGCCTGGGGGACAGGTCGTCCTACGAGCAGTACTTC. This gives the protein CASSLGDRSSYEQYF. The chain uses TRBV5-1 and TRBJ2-7; 8 bases map to TRBD1. Germline CDR1 and CDR2: SGHRS and YFSETQ. The CDR3 length is 15 residues. With V trimmed by 4 bases and J by 1 base, 7 bases remained unmatched. The variable domain in full, with the rest retrieved from reference TRBV5-1 and TRBJ2-7, is KAGVTQTPRYLIKTRGQQVTLSCSPISGHRSVSWYQQTPGQGLQFLFEYFSETQRNKGNFPGRFSGRQFSNSRSEMNVSTLELGDSALYLCASSLGDRSSYEQYFGPGTRLTVT.

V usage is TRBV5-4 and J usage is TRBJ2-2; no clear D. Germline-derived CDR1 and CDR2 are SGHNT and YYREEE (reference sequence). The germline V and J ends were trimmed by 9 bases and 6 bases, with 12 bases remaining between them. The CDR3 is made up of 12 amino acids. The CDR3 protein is CATNTDPGELFF. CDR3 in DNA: TGTGCCACCAATACGGATCCCGGGGAGCTGTTTTTT.

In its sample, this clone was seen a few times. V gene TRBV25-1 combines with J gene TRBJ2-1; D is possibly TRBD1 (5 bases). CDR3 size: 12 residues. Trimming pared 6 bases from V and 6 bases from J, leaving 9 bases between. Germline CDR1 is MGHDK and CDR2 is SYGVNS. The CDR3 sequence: CASSVDTNEQFF. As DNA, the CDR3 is TGTGCCAGCAGCGTGGACACCAATGAGCAGTTCTTC. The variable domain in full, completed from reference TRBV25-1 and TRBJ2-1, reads EADIYQTPRYLVIGTGKKITLECSQTMGHDKMYWYQQDPGMELHLIHYSYGVNSTEKGDLSSESTVSRIRTEHFPLTLESARPSHTSQYLCASSVDTNEQFFGPGTRLTVL.

The CDR3 sequence is CASSGAIDYLQKTQYF. The CDR3 DNA reads as TGTGCCAGCAGTGGCGCTATCGACTACTTACAAAAGACCCAGTACTTC. V gene TRBV2 combines with J gene TRBJ2-5, with D tentatively TRBD2 (5 bases). CDR1 is SNHLY, CDR2 FYNNEI, per germline. The CDR3 covers 16 residues. V lost 4 bases and J lost 6, with 21 bases in between.